Listed here are 3 T cell receptor beta chains from one sample, sequenced in a study of control samples from healthy donors and cancer patients. Here immunoSEQ multiplex PCR was the method, and the copy in TCRdb shows in-frame clones only, minus some. The sample gives some 150,000 clones, over 90% of which show up once; over 2% is in the top ten. Specimen: blood. These receptors were obtained from a man aged 50-60 years in good health.

V is TRBV15 and J is TRBJ2-5, with TRBD1 as a possible D gene (5 bases). V was pared by 7 bases and J by 5 bases, with 8 bases between. In germline, CDR1 is LNHNV, CDR2 YYDKDF (reference sequence). The CDR3 runs 11 residues. Here the CDR3 DNA reads TGTGCCACCACAAAGGGGGAGACCCAGTACTTC. This encodes CATTKGETQYF.

CDR3 DNA: TGTGCCAGCAGCCCCCTAGCGAGGGGAGGCACAGATACGCAGTATTTT. This translates into CASSPLARGGTDTQYF. This chain joins TRBV7-9 and TRBJ2-3; a possible D gene is TRBD2 (6 bases). Per germline, CDR1 SEHNR and CDR2 FQNEAQ (reference sequence). The V gene lost 5 bases and the J gene lost 1 base, with 16 bases spanning the gap. The CDR3 sequence is 16 residues long.

The chain employs TRBV7-8 and TRBJ2-2; 12 nucleotides line up with TRBD1. This CDR3 comprises 17 residues. Looked up from germline, CDR1 is SGHVS and CDR2 is FQNEAQ. With V trimmed by 11 bases and J by 4 bases, 14 bases remained unmatched. This CDR3 reads CAWPGTGGYGATGELFF. Written as DNA, the CDR3 is TGTGCCTGGCCCGGGACAGGGGGCTACGGGGCCACCGGGGAGCTGTTTTTT.